These 18 T cell receptor beta chains originate from one sample sequenced in a study of T cells in women clearing cervical HPV infection. Assay: immunoSEQ multiplex PCR; the TCRdb copy retains only in-frame clones and omits some. Recorded for this sample: tens of thousands of clones. The material sequenced was blood buffy coat. The receptor set was obtained from a woman between 18 and 69 years old with a cervical HPV16 infection that either progressed to CIN3+ or cleared (not recorded which).

Details on this clone: Coverage ceases 3 residues before the CDR3 finishes, and the germline J gene fills in the end. This chain links TRBV11-2 with TRBJ2-5; 12 bases fit TRBD2. Trimming removed 6 bases from V and 6 bases from J; junction bases left unmatched: 5. Germline assignment: CDR1 SGHAT and CDR2 FQNNGV. The CDR3 consists of 14 residues. Incomplete CDR3 DNA: TGTGCCAGCAGGCCGACTAGCGGGAGACAGACC. It is translated as CASRPTSGRQT. The CDR3, in full, reads CASRPTSGRQTQYF.

Concerning this clone: The CDR3 is cut off 3 residues early in the read; its end comes from the germline J gene. The genes are TRBV4-1 and TRBJ2-7; TRBD1 matches at 7 bases. The CDR3 runs to 16 residues. CDR1 MGHRA and CDR2 YSYEKL come from the germline V gene. V was clipped by 3 bases and J by 3 bases; unmatched bases: 11. CDR3 DNA (partial): TGCGCCAGCAGCCAGACAGGGACAATTATCAACTACGAG. Protein: CASSQTGTIINYE. The complete CDR3 sequence is CASSQTGTIINYEQYF.

Concerning this clone: The read falls 3 residues short of the CDR3 end, and the missing part is taken from the germline J gene. This sample includes further DNA sequences coding for the same CDR3. The chain carries TRBV30 and TRBJ1-3; no definite D call. This CDR3 comprises 18 residues. V was trimmed by 2 bases and J by 0 bases, leaving 20 bases between them. Looked up from germline, CDR1 is GTSNPN and CDR2 is SVGIG (reference sequence). The CDR3 bases that were read are TGTGCCTGGAGTCATCGTTGGTCAGGAAGGAACTCTGGAAACACC. Translation: CAWSHRWSGRNSGNT. The whole CDR3 sequence reads CAWSHRWSGRNSGNTIYF. The full variable domain, its missing parts supplied by reference TRBV30 and TRBJ1-3, is SQTIHQWPATLVQPVGSPLSLECTVEGTSNPNLYWYRQAAGRGLQLLFYSVGIGQISSEVPQNLSASRPQDRQFILSSKKLLLSDSGFYLCAWSHRWSGRNSGNTIYFGEGSWLTVV.

Concerning this clone itself: The CDR3 extends 3 residues past the end of the read, so its final part is completed from the germline J gene. The chain employs TRBV6-1 and TRBJ2-1, with 9 bases fitting TRBD2. CDR1 is MNHNS and CDR2 is SASEGT in the germline V gene. The CDR3 is made up of 15 amino acids. J lost 4 bases, V lost 2 bases, and 3 bases had no gene match. The DNA read from the CDR3 is TGTGCCAGCAGTGAACAGACTAGCGGATACAATGAG. Its protein product is CASSEQTSGYNE. The full-length CDR3 reads as CASSEQTSGYNEQFF.

Points on this clone: Read sequence stops 3 residues before the CDR3 end, and the germline J gene provides the missing end. V is TRBV5-1 and J is TRBJ2-7; 8 nucleotides align to TRBD1. This CDR3 contains 18 residues. V shed 2 bases and J 2 bases; nucleotides not matched to a gene: 15. Germline V gene sequence: CDR1 SGHRS, CDR2 YFSETQ. CDR3 residues: CASSLWGRGRINPYEQYF. The sequenced part of the CDR3 DNA is TGCGCCAGCAGCTTATGGGGCAGGGGGCGTATAAATCCCTACGAG.

Remarks on this clone: The read ends 3 residues shy of where the CDR3 ends; the end is completed using the germline J gene. The chain joins TRBV20-1 to TRBJ2-5, with 7 bases fitting TRBD2. V shed 0 bases, J shed 5 bases, and the junction held 15 bases outside the gene matches. Germline loops: CDR1 DFQATT, CDR2 SNEGSKA (reference sequence). This CDR3 has 17 residues. CDR3: CSARDLGLVAGGETQYF. The DNA read from the CDR3 is TGCAGTGCTAGAGATCTTGGGTTGGTAGCGGGTGGGGAGACC.

Note on this clone: The read finishes 3 residues shy of the CDR3 end, and the germline J gene is used to complete it. The V gene is TRBV20-1, the J gene TRBJ1-1; D might be TRBD1 (6 bases). The CDR3 sequence is 11 residues long. Germline V gives CDR1 DFQATT, CDR2 SNEGSKA (reference sequence). The part of the CDR3 DNA that was read is TGCAGTGCTAGCCACAGGGAATTA. Protein: CSASHREL. The whole CDR3 region reads CSASHRELAFF.

Details on this clone: The CDR3 extends 3 residues past the end of the read, so its final part is completed from the germline J gene. This chain uses TRBV29-1 with TRBJ1-2, with 8 nucleotides matching TRBD1. Germline CDR1 reads SQVTM; CDR2 reads ANQGSEA. Losses at the gene ends were 6 bases for V and 2 bases for J; bases not matched to a gene: 5. The CDR3 sequence is 13 residues long. The sequenced part of the CDR3 DNA is TGCAGCGTAGATAGGACAGGGAACTATGGC. Translation: CSVDRTGNYG. The entire CDR3 protein reads CSVDRTGNYGYTF.

Turning to this clone: Sequencing ends 3 residues short of the CDR3 end; the germline J gene provides the rest. The V call is TRBV5-1, the J call TRBJ2-3; 8 nucleotides align to TRBD1. Germline lookup yields CDR1 SGHRS and CDR2 YFSETQ. Trimming cost V 5 bases and J 2 bases; bases outside gene matches: 10. The CDR3 spans 16 residues. The CDR3 here is CASRRQGSPNTDTQYF. The CDR3 bases that were read are TGCGCCAGCAGACGACAGGGGTCCCCTAACACAGATACG. Full variable domain (rest looked up from reference TRBV5-1 and TRBJ2-3): KAGVTQTPRYLIKTRGQQVTLSCSPISGHRSVSWYQQTPGQGLQFLFEYFSETQRNKGNFPGRFSGRQFSNSRSEMNVSTLELGDSALYLCASRRQGSPNTDTQYFGPGTRLTVL.

About this clone itself: Read data end 3 residues before the CDR3 end; the end is taken from the germline J gene. J is TRBJ2-5 and V is TRBV5-6; a possible D gene is TRBD2 (6 bases). The germline V gene has CDR1 SGHDT and CDR2 YYEEEE. This CDR3 contains 13 residues. The V end lost 4 bases, the J end lost 5 bases, and 12 bases lay between the germline ends. CDR3: CASSQGLVETQYF. CDR3 DNA, as far as it was read: TGTGCCAGCAGCCAGGGACTTGTGGAGACC.

In regard to this clone: The read falls 3 residues short of the CDR3 end, and the missing part is taken from the germline J gene. This CDR3 is also generated by other DNA sequences in the sample. This chain links TRBV6-4 with TRBJ2-1; TRBD2 matches at 7 bases. The CDR3 contains 16 residues. Germline values: CDR1 MRHNA, CDR2 SNTAGT. V dropped 4 bases and J dropped 0; count of bases not matched to a gene: 6. The part of the CDR3 DNA that was read is TGTGCCAGCAGTGGCCTTCGCGGGAGCTCCTACAATGAG. This codes for CASSGLRGSSYNE. The full CDR3 is CASSGLRGSSYNEQFF.

Details on this clone: The read is 3 residues too short to cover the CDR3 end, so that end is filled in from the germline J gene. This sequence joins TRBV19 and TRBJ1-2; unclear D gene. This CDR3 is built from 15 residues. The V gene's germline CDR1 is LNHDA and CDR2 SQIVND (reference sequence). The CDR3 loop is CASSIGLAALYDYTF. The sequenced CDR3 bases are TGTGCCAGTAGTATTGGTCTAGCGGCCCTCTACGAC.

Comments on this clone: The read ends 3 residues shy of where the CDR3 ends; the end is completed using the germline J gene. This chain links TRBV19 with TRBJ2-3; no clear D gene. Germline CDR1 is LNHDA and CDR2 is SQIVND (reference sequence). This CDR3 is 14 amino acids long. The CDR3 here is CASSIWPQQETQYF. The covered CDR3 bases are TGTGCCAGTAGTATATGGCCACAACAAGAGACG. Using reference TRBV19 and TRBJ2-3 for the parts outside the CDR3, the full variable domain is DGGITQSPKYLFRKEGQNVTLSCEQNLNHDAMYWYRQDPGQGLRLIYYSQIVNDFQKGDIAEGYSVSREKKESFPLTVTSAQKNPTAFYLCASSIWPQQETQYFGPGTRLTVL.

As to this clone: Read sequence stops 3 residues before the CDR3 end, and the germline J gene provides the missing end. The genes are TRBV5-1 and TRBJ2-1; 7 bases are a match to TRBD2. CDR1 and CDR2 (germline): SGHRS, YFSETQ. There are 14 residues in the CDR3. J lost 7 bases, V lost 2 bases, and 6 bases had no gene match. The CDR3 DNA, read in part, is TGCGCCAGCAGCTTCGCGGGAGAGGGTAATGAG. Its protein product is CASSFAGEGNE. The entire CDR3 is CASSFAGEGNEQFF.

The sequenced part of the CDR3 DNA is TGTGCCAGCAGCTTGCGTCAGGGGGCCGGCTATGGC. Translation: CASSLRQGAGYG. The full CDR3 sequence reads CASSLRQGAGYGYTF. The V gene is TRBV5-4, the J gene TRBJ1-2; 8 bases fit TRBD1. The read ends 3 residues before the CDR3 terminus; that terminus is restored from the germline J gene. Trimming removed 1 base from V and 4 bases from J; junction bases left unmatched: 6. CDR1 SGHNT and CDR2 YYREEE come from the germline V gene (reference sequence). The CDR3 runs to 15 residues.

With respect to this clone: The read finishes 3 residues shy of the CDR3 end, and the germline J gene is used to complete it. The chain recombines TRBV2 with TRBJ1-1, with 9 bases aligning to TRBD1. CDR1 SNHLY and CDR2 FYNNEI come from the germline V gene. V was clipped by 4 bases and J by 1 base; unmatched bases: 7. This CDR3 is 16 amino acids long. CDR3: CASSAPGQGKNTEAFF. CDR3 DNA (partial): TGTGCCAGCAGTGCCCCCGGACAGGGGAAGAACACTGAA. The full variable domain, completed using reference TRBV2 and TRBJ1-1, is EPEVTQTPSHQVTQMGQEVILRCVPISNHLYFYWYRQILGQKVEFLVSFYNNEISEKSEIFDDQFSVERPDGSNFTLKIRSTKLEDSAMYFCASSAPGQGKNTEAFFGQGTRLTVV.

The CDR3 region is CSVGGTGGAEQYF. CDR3 bases read: TGCAGCGTTGGCGGGACAGGGGGCGCCGAG. The rearrangement joins TRBV29-1 to TRBJ2-7; 12 bases map to TRBD1. The read terminates 3 residues ahead of where the CDR3 ends, so the germline J gene completes it. The germline gives CDR1 SQVTM, CDR2 ANQGSEA. Unmatched junction bases numbered 4, after V lost 4 bases and J lost 6 bases. This CDR3 region has 13 residues.

As to this clone: The CDR3 end lies 3 residues beyond the end of the read and is filled in from the germline J gene. The rearrangement uses TRBV7-2 and TRBJ1-1; D uncertain. V was shortened by 4 bases and J by 0 bases, with 6 bases between the two germline ends. The CDR3 sequence is 13 residues long. Germline V lookup: CDR1 SGHTA, CDR2 FQGNSA. CDR3 DNA (partial): TGTGCCAGCAGCTCCTTGTTGAACACTGAA. It is translated as CASSSLLNTE. The entire CDR3 is CASSSLLNTEAFF. The variable domain in full, with the rest retrieved from reference TRBV7-2 and TRBJ1-1, is GAGVSQSPSNKVTEKGKDVELRCDPISGHTALYWYRQSLGQGLEFLIYFQGNSAPDKSGLPSDRFSAERTGGSVSTLTIQRTQQEDSAVYLCASSSLLNTEAFFGQGTRLTVV.